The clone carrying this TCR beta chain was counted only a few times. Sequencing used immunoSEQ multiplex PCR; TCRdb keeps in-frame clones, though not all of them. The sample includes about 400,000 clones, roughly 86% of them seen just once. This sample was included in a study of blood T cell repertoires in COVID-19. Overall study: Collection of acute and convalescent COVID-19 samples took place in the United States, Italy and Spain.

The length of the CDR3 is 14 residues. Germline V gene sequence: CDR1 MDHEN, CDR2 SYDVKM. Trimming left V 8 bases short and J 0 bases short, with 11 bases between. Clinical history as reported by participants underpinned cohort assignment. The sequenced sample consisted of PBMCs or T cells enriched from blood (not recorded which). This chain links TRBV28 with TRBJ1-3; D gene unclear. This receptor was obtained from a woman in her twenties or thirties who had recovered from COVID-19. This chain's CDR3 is CASGEVHSGNTIYF. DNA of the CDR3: TGTGCCAGCGGAGAGGTCCACTCTGGAAACACCATATATTTT.